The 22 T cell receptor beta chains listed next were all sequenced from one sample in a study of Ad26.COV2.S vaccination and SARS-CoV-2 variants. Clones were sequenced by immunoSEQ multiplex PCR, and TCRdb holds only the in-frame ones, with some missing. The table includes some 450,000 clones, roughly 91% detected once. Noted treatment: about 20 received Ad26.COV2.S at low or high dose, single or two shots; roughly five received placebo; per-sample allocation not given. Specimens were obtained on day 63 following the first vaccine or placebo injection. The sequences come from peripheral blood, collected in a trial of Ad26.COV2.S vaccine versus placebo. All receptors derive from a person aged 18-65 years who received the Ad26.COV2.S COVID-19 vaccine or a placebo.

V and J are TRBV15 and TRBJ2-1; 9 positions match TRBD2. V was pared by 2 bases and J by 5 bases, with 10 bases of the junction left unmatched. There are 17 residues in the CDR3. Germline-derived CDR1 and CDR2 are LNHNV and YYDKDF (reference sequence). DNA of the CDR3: TGTGCCACCAGCAGATCCGACCCGGCTAGCGGGAACAATGAGCAGTTCTTC. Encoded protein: CATSRSDPASGNNEQFF.

The CDR3, as DNA: TGTGCCAGCAGTTTAACAGGGGCCGGTGGGAATGAGCAGTTCTTC. Translation gives CASSLTGAGGNEQFF. The V gene is TRBV27, the J gene TRBJ2-1, with TRBD1 matching 7 bases. The CDR3 length is 15 residues. Germline lookup yields CDR1 MNHEY and CDR2 SMNVEV (reference sequence). V was clipped by 2 bases and J by 7 bases; unmatched bases: 8.

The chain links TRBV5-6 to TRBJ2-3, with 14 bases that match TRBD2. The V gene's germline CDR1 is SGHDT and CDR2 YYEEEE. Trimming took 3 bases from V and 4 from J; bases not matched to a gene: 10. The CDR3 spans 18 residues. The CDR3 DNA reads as TGTGCCAGCAGCTCGGGACTAGCGGGAGTTAATTTGGCAGATACGCAGTATTTT. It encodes CASSSGLAGVNLADTQYF.

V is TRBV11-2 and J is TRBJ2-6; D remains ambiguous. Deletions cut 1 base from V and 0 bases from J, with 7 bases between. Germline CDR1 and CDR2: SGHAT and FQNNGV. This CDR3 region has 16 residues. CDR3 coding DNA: TGTGCCAGCAGCTTAGGGCCAAACTCTGGGGCCAACGTCCTGACTTTC. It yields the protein CASSLGPNSGANVLTF.

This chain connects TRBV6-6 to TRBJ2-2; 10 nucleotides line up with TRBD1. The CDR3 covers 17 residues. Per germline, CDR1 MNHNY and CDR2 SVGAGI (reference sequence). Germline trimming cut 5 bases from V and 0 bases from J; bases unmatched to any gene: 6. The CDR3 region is CASSRGQGTSNTGELFF. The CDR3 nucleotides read TGTGCCAGCAGTCGGGGACAGGGGACCTCGAACACCGGGGAGCTGTTTTTT.

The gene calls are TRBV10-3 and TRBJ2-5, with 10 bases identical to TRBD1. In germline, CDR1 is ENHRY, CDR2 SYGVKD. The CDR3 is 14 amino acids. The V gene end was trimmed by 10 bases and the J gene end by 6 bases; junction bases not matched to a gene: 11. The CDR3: CATEDRGGDKTQYF. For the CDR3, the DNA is TGTGCCACCGAGGACAGGGGGGGGGACAAGACCCAGTACTTC.

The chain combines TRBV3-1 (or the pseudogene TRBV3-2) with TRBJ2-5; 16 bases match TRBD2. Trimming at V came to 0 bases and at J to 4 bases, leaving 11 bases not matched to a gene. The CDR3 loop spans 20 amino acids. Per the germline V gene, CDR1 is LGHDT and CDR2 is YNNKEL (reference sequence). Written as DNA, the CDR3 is TGTGCCAGCAGCCAAGAAGATTGGGGACTAGCGGGAGGGCTAAGAGAGACCCAGTACTTC. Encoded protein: CASSQEDWGLAGGLRETQYF.

CDR3 in amino acids: CASSLAGTASNEKLFF. CDR3 in DNA: TGCGCCAGCAGCTTGGCCGGGACTGCATCTAATGAAAAACTGTTTTTT. The chain links TRBV5-1 to TRBJ1-4, with D perhaps matching TRBD1 (5 bases). The CDR3 spans 16 residues. The germline gives CDR1 SGHRS, CDR2 YFSETQ. The V and J ends lost 0 bases and 3 bases respectively, with 12 bases between them.

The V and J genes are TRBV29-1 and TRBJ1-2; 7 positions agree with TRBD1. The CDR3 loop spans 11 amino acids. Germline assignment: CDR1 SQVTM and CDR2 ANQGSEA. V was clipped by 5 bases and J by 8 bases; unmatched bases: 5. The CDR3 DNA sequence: TGCAGCGTTCAGGGGGATAGGGGCTACACCTTC. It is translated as CSVQGDRGYTF. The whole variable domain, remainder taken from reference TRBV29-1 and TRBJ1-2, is SAVISQKPSRDICQRGTSLTIQCQVDSQVTMMFWYRQQPGQSLTLIATANQGSEATYESGFVIDKFPISRPNLTFSTLTVSNMSPEDSSIYLCSVQGDRGYTFGSGTRLTVV.

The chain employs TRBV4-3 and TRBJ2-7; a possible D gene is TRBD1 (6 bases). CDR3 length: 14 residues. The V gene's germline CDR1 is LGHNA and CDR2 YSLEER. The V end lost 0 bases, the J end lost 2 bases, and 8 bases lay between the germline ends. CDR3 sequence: CASSQEQGAYEQYF. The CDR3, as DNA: TGCGCCAGCAGCCAAGAACAGGGAGCCTACGAGCAGTACTTC.

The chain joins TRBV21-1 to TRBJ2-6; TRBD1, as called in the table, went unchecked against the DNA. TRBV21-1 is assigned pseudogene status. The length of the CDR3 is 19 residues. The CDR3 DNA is TGTGCCAGCTTCCAGAAGGACAGGGGGGATAGCTCTGGGGCCAACGTCCTGACTTTC. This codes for CASFQKDRGDSSGANVLTF.

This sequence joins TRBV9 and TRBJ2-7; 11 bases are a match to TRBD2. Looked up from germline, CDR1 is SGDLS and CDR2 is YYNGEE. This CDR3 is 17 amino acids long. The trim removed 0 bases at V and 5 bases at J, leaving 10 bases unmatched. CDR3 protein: CASSVGASGRPIHEQYF. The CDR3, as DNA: TGTGCCAGCAGCGTAGGGGCTAGCGGGAGGCCGATACACGAGCAGTACTTC. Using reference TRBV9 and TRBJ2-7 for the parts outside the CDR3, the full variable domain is DSGVTQTPKHLITATGQRVTLRCSPRSGDLSVYWYQQSLDQGLQFLIQYYNGEERAKGNILERFSAQQFPDLHSELNLSSLELGDSALYFCASSVGASGRPIHEQYFGPGTRLTVT.

This chain's CDR3 is CASSLIRLGEQFF. DNA for the CDR3: TGCGCCAGCAGTCTAATCCGGTTAGGGGAGCAGTTCTTC. The chain links TRBV23-1 to TRBJ2-1; D gene uncertain. TRBV23-1 is an open reading frame, and its role is uncertain. Trimming left V 4 bases short and J 10 bases short, with 14 bases between. The CDR3 sequence is 13 residues long.

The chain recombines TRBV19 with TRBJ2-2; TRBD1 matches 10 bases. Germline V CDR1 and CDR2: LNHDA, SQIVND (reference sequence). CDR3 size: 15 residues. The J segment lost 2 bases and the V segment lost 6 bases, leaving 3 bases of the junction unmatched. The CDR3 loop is CASRRDRGNTGELFF. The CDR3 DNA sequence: TGTGCCAGTAGACGGGACAGGGGCAACACCGGGGAGCTGTTTTTT.

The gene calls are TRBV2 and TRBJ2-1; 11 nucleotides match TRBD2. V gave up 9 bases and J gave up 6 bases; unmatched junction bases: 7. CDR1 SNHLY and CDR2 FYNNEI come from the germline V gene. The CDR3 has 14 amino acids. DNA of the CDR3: TGTGCCAGAGGGGCTAGCGGGAGGTCCAATGAGCAGTTCTTC. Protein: CARGASGRSNEQFF.

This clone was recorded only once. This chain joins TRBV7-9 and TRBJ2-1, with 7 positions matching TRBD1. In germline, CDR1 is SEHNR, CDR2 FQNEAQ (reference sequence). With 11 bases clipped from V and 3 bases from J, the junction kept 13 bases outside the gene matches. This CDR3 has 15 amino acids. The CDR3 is CARSAYRGGYNEQFF. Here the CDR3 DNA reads TGTGCCCGCTCCGCCTACAGGGGTGGCTACAATGAGCAGTTCTTC.

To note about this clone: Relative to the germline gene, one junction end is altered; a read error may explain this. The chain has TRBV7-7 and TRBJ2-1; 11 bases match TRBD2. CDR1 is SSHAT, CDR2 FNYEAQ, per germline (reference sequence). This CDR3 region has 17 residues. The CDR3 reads CASSLKPRTSGYNEQFF. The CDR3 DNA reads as TGTGCTAGCAGCTTAAAACCGAGGACTAGCGGGTACAATGAGCAGTTCTTC.

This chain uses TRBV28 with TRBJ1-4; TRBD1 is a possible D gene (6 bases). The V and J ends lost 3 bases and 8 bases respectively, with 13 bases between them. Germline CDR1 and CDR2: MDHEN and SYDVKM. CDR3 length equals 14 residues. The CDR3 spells CASSLSGVEEKLFF. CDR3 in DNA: TGTGCCAGCAGTTTGTCAGGGGTCGAAGAAAAACTGTTTTTT.

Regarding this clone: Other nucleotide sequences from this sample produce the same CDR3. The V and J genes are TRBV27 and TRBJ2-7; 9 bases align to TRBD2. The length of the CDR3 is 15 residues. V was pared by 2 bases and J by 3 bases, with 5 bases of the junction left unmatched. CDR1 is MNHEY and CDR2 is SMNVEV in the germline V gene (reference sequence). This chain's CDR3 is CASSLKLAGSYEQYF. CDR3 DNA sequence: TGTGCCAGCAGTTTAAAGCTAGCGGGAAGCTACGAGCAGTACTTC.

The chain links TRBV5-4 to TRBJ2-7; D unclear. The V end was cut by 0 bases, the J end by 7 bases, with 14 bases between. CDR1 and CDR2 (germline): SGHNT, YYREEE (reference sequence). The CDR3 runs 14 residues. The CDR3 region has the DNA TGTGCCAGCAGCTTGGACCCGGGTTCAGAAGAGCAGTACTTC. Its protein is CASSLDPGSEEQYF.

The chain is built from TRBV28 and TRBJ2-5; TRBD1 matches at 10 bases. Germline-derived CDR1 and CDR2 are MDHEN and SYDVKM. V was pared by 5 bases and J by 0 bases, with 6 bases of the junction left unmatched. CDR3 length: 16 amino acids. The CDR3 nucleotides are TGTGCCAGCAGTGAGTGGGGACAGGGGTACCAAGAGACCCAGTACTTC. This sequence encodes CASSEWGQGYQETQYF.

The CDR3 DNA reads TGTGCCAGCAGATCACCGGACTGGGGGTTTAACCTACGAGGGCAGTACTTC. It codes for CASRSPDWGFNLRGQYF. The V and J genes are TRBV28 and TRBJ2-7; possibly TRBD1 or TRBD2 for D (5 bases each). V was trimmed by 6 bases and J by 9 bases, leaving 30 bases between them. This CDR3 region has 17 residues. CDR1 and CDR2 (germline): MDHEN, SYDVKM.